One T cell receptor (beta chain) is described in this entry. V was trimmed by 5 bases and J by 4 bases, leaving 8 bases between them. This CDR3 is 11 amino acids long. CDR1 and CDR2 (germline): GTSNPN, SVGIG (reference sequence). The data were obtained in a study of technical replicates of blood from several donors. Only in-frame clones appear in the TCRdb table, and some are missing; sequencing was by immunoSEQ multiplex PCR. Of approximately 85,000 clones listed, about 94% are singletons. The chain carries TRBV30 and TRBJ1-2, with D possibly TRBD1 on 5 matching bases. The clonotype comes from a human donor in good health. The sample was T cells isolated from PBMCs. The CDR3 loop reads CAWDSSYGYTF. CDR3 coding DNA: TGTGCCTGGGACAGTTCCTATGGCTACACCTTC. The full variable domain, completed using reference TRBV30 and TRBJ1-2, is SQTIHQWPATLVQPVGSPLSLECTVEGTSNPNLYWYRQAAGRGLQLLFYSVGIGQISSEVPQNLSASRPQDRQFILSSKKLLLSDSGFYLCAWDSSYGYTFGSGTRLTVV.